This T cell receptor (beta chain) was found in a study of regulatory T cells in long-lasting Graves disease (dated by TCRdb to the early 2020s). In the study overall: To count as having persistent Graves' disease, a patient had to have received antithyroid drug treatment for over 5 years with TSH receptor autoantibodies remaining persistently positive. TCR sequencing covered some 13 persistent and 20 or so newly diagnosed Graves' disease patients, approximately 33 samples in total. The study was conducted in China and was registered as a clinical trial. Antithyroid drugs had been taken for 8.5 to 13 years on average by persistent Graves' disease patients in the clinical cohort. Persistent Graves' disease patients were compared with newly diagnosed Graves' disease patients by peripheral blood TCR sequencing and RNA sequencing.

Library preparation was by multiplex PCR. The sample was run on an Illumina HiSeq 4000. To build TCR beta libraries, CDR3 regions were amplified by Arm-PCR using iRepertoire HTBI primers. PCR products were gel purified before sequencing. Processing in the source paper ran as follows. A total of fewer than 65 TRBV and 14 TRBJ segments were identified across samples and were used for gene usage analysis of CDR3 amino acid clonotypes. Filtered high-quality paired reads were merged into contigs using COPE and FqMerger. Contigs were aligned with BLAST to IMGT TRBV, TRBD and TRBJ reference genes, and CDR3 was defined per IMGT. Any clonotype with a frequency above 0.1% was counted as a highly expanded clone. Repertoire diversity was measured by Shannon entropy, and V-J evenness by the Gini coefficient. Clonotypes shared by more than one individual were considered public. The public reads were run again by TCRdb, first through fastp at Q25 and then through MiXCR, and only productive beta chains were kept. All rows with the same CDR3 protein become a single entry with the most common DNA and genes. TCRdb, not the authors, supplied the V and J calls. The sample table contains 300,000 to 400,000 distinct CDR3 sequences; only one count was recorded for about 20% of them. The ten largest clones add up to 29% of the sample.

This clonotype occurred many times. The clone's antigen remains unknown. Per-base qualities were not stored, and no clone one base away is much larger. Results and caveats for the whole study, not just this receptor: The authors noted that the small sample size was a limitation that may lower accuracy. Persistent disease showed preferential use of TRBV28, TRBJ1-2 and TRBJ2-5, whereas newly diagnosed disease favored TRBV20-1 and TRBJ2-1. Lower TCR Shannon entropy and fewer highly expanded clones were observed in persistent Graves' disease patients than in newly diagnosed patients, which suggested clonal expansion. Persistent patients shared more public clonotypes among themselves (around 3,000) than newly diagnosed patients did (about 970). Because the primary lesion, thyroid tissue, could not be accessed, the study looked at peripheral blood alone. Only the TCR beta chain was sequenced and analyzed.

Explained via the paper, the time point label denotes: persistent/refractory GD, antithyroid drugs over 5 years with positive TRAb. RNA was extracted from PBMCs in TRIzol for both TCR sequencing and RNA sequencing. Graves' disease was diagnosed according to American Thyroid Association guidelines. Recruitment of patients was carried out at an endocrinology department in Xi'an, China. Each patient gave approximately 9.7 milliliters of peripheral blood, collected in an EDTA anticoagulant tube. PBMCs were isolated by Ficoll Paque Plus density gradient separation without further T cell sorting. RNA quality was checked with an Agilent 2100 Bioanalyzer and agarose gel, and concentration with a NanoDrop 2000. Taken from the germline V gene, the CDR1 and CDR2 loops are SGHRS and YFSETQ. From the cysteine up to the phenylalanine, the CDR3 has a length of 19 residues. Solely the CDR3 DNA is kept, with 57 bases framed from the first base. Trimmed from V: 3 bases; trimmed from J: 0 bases; junction bases lacking a gene match: 15.

This sample comprised peripheral blood mononuclear cells (PBMCs), obtained when the disease was refractory, from a patient treated with antithyroid drugs. The chain couples TRBV5-1 to TRBJ1-2; the central 9 bases match TRBD1. The origin of this receptor is a female donor with Graves disease. The DNA reads TGCGCCAGCAGCTCGCGACTAGCACGGGACAGGGCCACTAACTATGGCTACACCTTC. It encodes CASSSRLARDRATNYGYTF.